This T cell receptor (beta chain) was retrieved from a study of a mutant IDH1 vaccine in newly diagnosed glioma. Overall study: Vaccination was launched 4-6 weeks after radiotherapy alone, or with temozolomide cycles. Broader study findings: In about 93% of patients, immune responses induced by the vaccine occurred. It seemed that pseudoprogression was not linked to changes in the top peripheral T cell clonotypes.

As for time point: week 23, last vaccination. Each dose of the vaccine consisted of 300 ug of mutant IDH1 20-mer peptide, with topical imiquimod. The protocol was immunoSEQ multiplex PCR, while the TCRdb copy is restricted to in-frame clones and leaves out a portion. The top ten clones hold 4% of a sample with about 65,000 clones, 80% to 90% of them seen once. Regarding this clone: As yet, its antigen is unknown.

The sequenced sample was PBMCs, obtained from a glioma patient whose treatment included an IDH1 peptide vaccine. This TCR was recovered from a man aged 30 to 45 with glioma.

In nucleotides, the CDR3 is TGTGCCTGGAGTATAGGGTCGGGAGCTGAAAAACTGTTTTTT. Residues: CAWSIGSGAEKLFF. The rearrangement joins TRBV30 to TRBJ1-4, with D unresolved. The V end lost 2 bases, the J end lost 7 bases, and 14 bases lay between the germline ends. CDR1 and CDR2 from the germline V gene are GTSNPN and SVGIG (reference sequence). The CDR3 sequence is 14 residues long.